Listed below are T cell receptor beta chains from one sample, sequenced in a study of regulatory T cells in long-lasting Graves disease. TCRdb recomputed calls from the multiplex PCR reads with MiXCR, one row per CDR3 protein. The sample carries more than 650,000 distinct CDR3 sequences, around 30% recorded once. The material sequenced was peripheral blood mononuclear cells (PBMCs), taken when the disease was refractory, from a patient treated with antithyroid drugs. These TCRs come from a female donor with Graves disease. Each CDR3 is given with its conserved first and last residue. The D gene is left open where the match is weak. Clone size, where shown, is once, few, many, or a class for clones that have expanded.

d_gene,j_gene,v_gene,abundance,CDR3aa,CDR3nt
TRBD1,TRBJ1-4,TRBV5-5,-,CASSGGTGHNEKLFF,TGTGCCAGCAGCGGGGGGACAGGACATAATGAAAAACTGTTTTTT
-,TRBJ1-1,TRBV12-3/TRBV12-4,-,CASGLTGRNTEAFF,TGTGCCAGCGGCCTGACAGGAAGGAACACTGAAGCTTTCTTT
-,TRBJ2-7,TRBV11-2,many,CASSRDSGAPYEQYF,TGTGCCAGCAGCCGGGACTCCGGGGCGCCCTACGAGCAGTACTTC
-,TRBJ1-5,TRBV6-4,-,CASSEKGDNQPQHF,TGTGCCAGCAGTGAAAAGGGTGACAATCAGCCCCAGCATTTT
-,TRBJ1-3,TRBV11-2,-,CASSPSGISGNTIYF,TGTGCCAGCAGCCCCAGCGGGATCTCTGGAAACACCATATATTTT
TRBD1,TRBJ1-5,TRBV2,-,CASSDKGQGNQPQHF,TGTGCCAGCAGTGATAAGGGACAGGGGAATCAGCCCCAGCATTTT
-,TRBJ2-7,TRBV29-1,-,CSVGGVWGLTYEQYF,TGCAGCGTTGGGGGGGTCTGGGGGCTCACCTACGAGCAGTACTTC
-,TRBJ2-3,TRBV12-3/TRBV12-4,-,CASSSDADYTDTQYF,TGTGCCAGCAGTTCCGACGCGGATTACACAGATACGCAGTATTTT
TRBD2,TRBJ2-5,TRBV9,many,CASSATSGRQETQYF,TGTGCCAGCAGCGCCACTAGCGGCAGGCAAGAGACCCAGTACTTC
-,TRBJ2-7,TRBV7-2,many,CASSRLGSPYEQYF,TGTGCCAGCAGCCGTCTGGGCTCACCCTACGAGCAGTACTTC
-,TRBJ2-7,TRBV29-1,-,CSGMTGVSYEQYF,TGCAGCGGGATGACAGGAGTTTCGTACGAGCAGTACTTC
-,TRBJ2-7,TRBV4-1,-,CASSQSQGFLSYEQYF,TGCGCCAGCAGCCAAAGTCAGGGATTCCTCTCCTACGAGCAGTACTTC
TRBD1,TRBJ1-1,TRBV30,-,CAWSRQGSVTEAFF,TGTGCCTGGAGTAGACAGGGTTCGGTGACTGAAGCTTTCTTT
TRBD1,TRBJ1-2,TRBV28,-,CASSLWGQGVSYGYTF,TGTGCCAGCAGTTTATGGGGACAGGGGGTTTCCTATGGCTACACCTTC
-,TRBJ1-2,TRBV2,many,CASSEDGRAIDGYTF,TGTGCCAGCAGTGAAGATGGGCGGGCAATCGATGGCTACACCTTC
TRBD1,TRBJ1-2,TRBV5-1,-,CASSGTGGAAGYTF,TGCGCCAGCAGCGGAACAGGGGGCGCGGCTGGCTACACCTTC
TRBD2,TRBJ2-7,TRBV6-5,once,CASSYNSGSGPYF,TGTGCCAGCAGTTACAATAGCGGGAGTGGGCCGTACTTC
TRBD2,TRBJ2-5,TRBV13,few,CASSSRTSGQETQYF,TGTGCCAGCAGCAGCCGGACTAGCGGCCAAGAGACCCAGTACTTC
-,TRBJ1-1,TRBV12-5,many,CASGLGTAEAFF,TGTGCTAGTGGTTTGGGGACAGCTGAAGCTTTCTTT
TRBD1,TRBJ1-6,TRBV5-1,few,CASSPETGVVSPLHF,TGCGCCAGCAGCCCGGAAACAGGGGTAGTTTCACCCCTCCACTTT
-,TRBJ1-1,TRBV12-3/TRBV12-4,few,CASTPPGTNTEAFF,TGTGCCAGCACCCCTCCGGGAACGAACACTGAAGCTTTCTTT
-,TRBJ2-2,TRBV12-3/TRBV12-4,many,CASSLLGSSGELFF,TGCGCCAGCAGCCTACTTGGTTCTAGCGGGGAGCTGTTTTTT
-,TRBJ1-2,TRBV5-1,few,CASSLTPGASYGYTF,TGCGCCAGCAGCTTGACCCCAGGGGCGAGCTATGGCTACACCTTC
TRBD2,TRBJ2-7,TRBV27,few,CASSFASGRYEQYF,TGTGCCAGCAGTTTTGCTAGCGGGAGGTACGAGCAGTACTTC
-,TRBJ2-7,TRBV11-2,-,CASSLDKGGYEQYF,TGTGCCAGCAGCTTAGATAAAGGCGGTTACGAGCAGTACTTC
-,TRBJ1-4,TRBV28,-,CASSLSRVNEKLFF,TGTGCCAGCAGCCTCTCCAGGGTTAATGAAAAACTGTTTTTT
-,TRBJ1-4,TRBV27,-,CASSLDGANEKLFF,TGTGCCAGCAGTTTAGACGGGGCTAATGAAAAACTGTTTTTT
TRBD1,TRBJ1-4,TRBV7-7,many,CASSNSGGVYEKLFF,TGTGCCAGCAGTAACTCAGGGGGAGTGTATGAAAAACTGTTTTTT
-,TRBJ1-3,TRBV2,-,CASRSGGGNGNTIYF,TGTGCCAGCAGATCCGGTGGGGGAAATGGAAACACCATATATTTT
TRBD1,TRBJ1-3,TRBV20-1,few,CSAEGQMRNTIYF,TGCAGTGCAGAGGGACAGATGAGAAACACCATATATTTT